Here is one TCR beta chain with its context. The antigen is undetermined. As the method for making TCR beta libraries, quantitative 5'-RACE with molecular barcodes was used. TCRdb processed the 5' RACE reads anew with MiXCR; each CDR3 protein has one entry. The sample lists approximately 540,000 distinct CDR3 sequences; 9.5% to 15% were seen once. The data were taken from a study of CD8 T cells in ankylosing spondylitis. Broader study findings: Seemingly distinctive of ankylosing spondylitis blood was a TCR beta motif formed by eight highly homologous variants. Earlier reports found some motif variants in synovial fluid and blood in reactive arthritis. Reports say disease-linked clones showed up significantly more in matched ankylosing spondylitis synovial fluid.

The sequenced sample was blood, either unsorted or a sorted T cell fraction (not recorded which). This TCR came from a male donor with ankylosing spondylitis.

The CDR3 protein is CASSQAGRGVGNQPQHF. CDR3 DNA: TGTGCCAGCAGCCAAGCAGGCAGGGGAGTCGGCAATCAGCCCCAGCATTTT. This sequence joins TRBV14 and TRBJ1-5; tentative D call: TRBD1 (6 bases). CDR3 length equals 17 residues. Deletions cut 1 base from V and 2 bases from J, with 15 bases between. Per germline, CDR1 SGHDN and CDR2 FVKESK.